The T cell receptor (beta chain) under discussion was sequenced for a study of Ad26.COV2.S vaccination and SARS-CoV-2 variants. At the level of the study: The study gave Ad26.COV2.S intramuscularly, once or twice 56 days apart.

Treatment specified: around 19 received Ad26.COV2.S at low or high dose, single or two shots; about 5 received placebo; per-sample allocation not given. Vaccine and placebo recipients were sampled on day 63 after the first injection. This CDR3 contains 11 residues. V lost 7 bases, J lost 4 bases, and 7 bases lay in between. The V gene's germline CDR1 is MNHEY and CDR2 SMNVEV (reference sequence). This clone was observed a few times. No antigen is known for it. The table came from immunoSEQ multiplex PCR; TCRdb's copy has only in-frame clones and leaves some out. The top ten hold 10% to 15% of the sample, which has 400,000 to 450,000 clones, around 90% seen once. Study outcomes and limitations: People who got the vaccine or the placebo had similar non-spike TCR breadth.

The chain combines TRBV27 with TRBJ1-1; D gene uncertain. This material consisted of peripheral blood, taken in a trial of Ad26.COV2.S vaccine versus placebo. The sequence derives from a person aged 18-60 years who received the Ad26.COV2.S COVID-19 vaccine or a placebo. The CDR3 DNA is TGTGCCAGCATCATGGGCACTGAAGCTTTCTTT. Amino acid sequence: CASIMGTEAFF.